The present T cell receptor (beta chain) was sequenced within a study of control samples from healthy donors and cancer patients. This clone was found a few times. With 5 bases clipped from V and 0 bases from J, the junction kept 12 bases outside the gene matches. Germline CDR1 SGHNT, CDR2 YENEEA. The CDR3 has 20 amino acids. Using immunoSEQ multiplex PCR, the repertoire was profiled, and TCRdb retains in-frame clones only, with some absent. The sample yields around 250,000 clones, roughly 87% seen once. Sequenced sample: PBMCs. This clonotype was sampled from a woman aged 60-70 years with lung cancer. The genes are TRBV11-3 and TRBJ2-4, with 14 bases fitting TRBD2. Here the CDR3 reads CASSPRTSGGPQVAKNIQYF. The CDR3 DNA is TGTGCCAGCAGCCCGAGGACTAGCGGGGGGCCCCAAGTAGCCAAAAACATTCAGTACTTC.